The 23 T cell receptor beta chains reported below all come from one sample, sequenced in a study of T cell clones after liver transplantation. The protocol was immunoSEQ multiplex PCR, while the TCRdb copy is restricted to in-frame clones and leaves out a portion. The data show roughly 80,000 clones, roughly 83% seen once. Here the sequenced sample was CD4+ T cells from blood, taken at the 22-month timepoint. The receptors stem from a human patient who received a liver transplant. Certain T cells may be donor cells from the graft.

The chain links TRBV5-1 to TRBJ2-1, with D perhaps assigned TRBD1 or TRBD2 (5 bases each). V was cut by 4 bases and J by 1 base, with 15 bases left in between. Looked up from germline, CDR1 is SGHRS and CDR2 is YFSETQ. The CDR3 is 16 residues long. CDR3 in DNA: TGCGCCAGCAGCCCGGGTGGGGGTAGGTCCTACAATGAGCAGTTCTTC. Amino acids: CASSPGGGRSYNEQFF.

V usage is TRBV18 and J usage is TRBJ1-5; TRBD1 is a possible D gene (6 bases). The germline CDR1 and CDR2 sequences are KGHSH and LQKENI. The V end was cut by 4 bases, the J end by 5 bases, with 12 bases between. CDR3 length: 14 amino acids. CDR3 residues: CASSLGRGDQPQHF. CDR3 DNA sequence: TGTGCCAGCTCACTCGGGAGGGGGGATCAGCCCCAGCATTTT.

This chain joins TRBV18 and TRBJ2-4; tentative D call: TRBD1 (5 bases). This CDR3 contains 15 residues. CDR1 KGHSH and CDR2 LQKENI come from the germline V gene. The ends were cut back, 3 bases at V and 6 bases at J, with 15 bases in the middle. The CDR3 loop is CASSPVRDSRNIQYF. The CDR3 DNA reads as TGTGCCAGCTCACCGGTAAGAGACAGCAGAAACATTCAGTACTTC.

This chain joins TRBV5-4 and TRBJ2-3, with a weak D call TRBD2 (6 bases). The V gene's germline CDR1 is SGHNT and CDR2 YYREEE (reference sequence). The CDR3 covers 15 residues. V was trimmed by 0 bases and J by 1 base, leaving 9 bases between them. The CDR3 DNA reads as TGTGCCAGCAGCTTGGGTAGCGGAGGCACAGATACGCAGTATTTT. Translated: CASSLGSGGTDTQYF. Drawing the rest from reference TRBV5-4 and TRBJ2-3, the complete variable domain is ETGVTQSPTHLIKTRGQQVTLRCSSQSGHNTVSWYQQALGQGPQFIFQYYREEENGRGNFPPRFSGLQFPNYSSELNVNALELDDSALYLCASSLGSGGTDTQYFGPGTRLTVL.

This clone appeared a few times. The CDR3 nucleotides are TGTGCCTGGACGATGGGAGATACGCAGTATTTT. This translates into CAWTMGDTQYF. V gene TRBV30 combines with J gene TRBJ2-3; D remains ambiguous. Trimming shortened V by 4 bases and J by 5 bases, and 7 bases separated the two germline ends. CDR3 length: 11 residues. Germline V gene sequence: CDR1 GTSNPN, CDR2 SVGIG (reference sequence).

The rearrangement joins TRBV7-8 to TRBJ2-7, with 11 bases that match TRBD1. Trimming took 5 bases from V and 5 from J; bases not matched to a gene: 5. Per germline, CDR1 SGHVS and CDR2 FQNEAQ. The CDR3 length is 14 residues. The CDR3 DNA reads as TGTGCCAGCAGCCCGTGGGACAGGGGGGACGAGCAGTACTTC. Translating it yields CASSPWDRGDEQYF.

Written as DNA, the CDR3 is TGTGCCAGCAGACTAGACCCGGGGAATTCACCCCTCCACTTT. This sequence encodes CASRLDPGNSPLHF. The V and J genes are TRBV2 and TRBJ1-6; no firm D call. Germline CDR1 SNHLY, CDR2 FYNNEI. This CDR3 has 14 residues. V lost 6 bases and J 7 bases, leaving 13 bases between the germline ends.

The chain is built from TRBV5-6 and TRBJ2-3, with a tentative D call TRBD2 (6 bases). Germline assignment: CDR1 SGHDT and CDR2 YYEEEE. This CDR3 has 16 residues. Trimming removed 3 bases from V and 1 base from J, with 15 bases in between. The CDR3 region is CASSYPSEKGTDTQYF. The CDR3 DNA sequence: TGTGCCAGCAGCTACCCTAGCGAGAAAGGCACAGATACGCAGTATTTT.

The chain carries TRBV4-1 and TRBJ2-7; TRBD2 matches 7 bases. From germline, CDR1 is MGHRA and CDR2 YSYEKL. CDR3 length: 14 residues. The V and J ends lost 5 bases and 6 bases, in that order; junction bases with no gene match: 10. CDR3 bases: TGCGCCAGCAGCGATGCCGACCGCGGGGGCGAGCAGTACTTC. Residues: CASSDADRGGEQYF.

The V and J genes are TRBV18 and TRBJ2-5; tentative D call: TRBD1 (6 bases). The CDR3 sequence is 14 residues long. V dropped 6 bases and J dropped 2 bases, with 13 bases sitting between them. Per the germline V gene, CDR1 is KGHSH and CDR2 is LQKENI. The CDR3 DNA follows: TGTGCCAGCTCGAATTTCGGACAGCAAGAGACCCAGTACTTC. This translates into CASSNFGQQETQYF.

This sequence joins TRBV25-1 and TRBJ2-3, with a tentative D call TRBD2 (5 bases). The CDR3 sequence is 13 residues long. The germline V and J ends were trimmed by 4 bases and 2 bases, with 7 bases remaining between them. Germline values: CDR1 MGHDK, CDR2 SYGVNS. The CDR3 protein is CASSGENTDTQYF. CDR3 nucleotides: TGTGCCAGCAGTGGGGAGAACACAGATACGCAGTATTTT. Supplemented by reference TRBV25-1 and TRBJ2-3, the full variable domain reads EADIYQTPRYLVIGTGKKITLECSQTMGHDKMYWYQQDPGMELHLIHYSYGVNSTEKGDLSSESTVSRIRTEHFPLTLESARPSHTSQYLCASSGENTDTQYFGPGTRLTVL.

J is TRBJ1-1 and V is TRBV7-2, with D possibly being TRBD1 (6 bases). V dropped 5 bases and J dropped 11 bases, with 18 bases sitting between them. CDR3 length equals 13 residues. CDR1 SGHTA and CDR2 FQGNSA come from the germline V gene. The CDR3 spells CASSPGRGRRAFF. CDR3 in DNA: TGTGCCAGCAGCCCCGGCAGGGGAAGGAGGGCTTTCTTT. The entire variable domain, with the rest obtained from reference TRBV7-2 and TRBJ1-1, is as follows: GAGVSQSPSNKVTEKGKDVELRCDPISGHTALYWYRQSLGQGLEFLIYFQGNSAPDKSGLPSDRFSAERTGGSVSTLTIQRTQQEDSAVYLCASSPGRGRRAFFGQGTRLTVV.

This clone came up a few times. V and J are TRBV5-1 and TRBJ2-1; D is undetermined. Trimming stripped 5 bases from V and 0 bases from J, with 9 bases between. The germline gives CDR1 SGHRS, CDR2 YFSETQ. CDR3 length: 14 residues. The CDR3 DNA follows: TGCGCCAGCAGGTCGGAGATCTCCTACAATGAGCAGTTCTTC. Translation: CASRSEISYNEQFF.

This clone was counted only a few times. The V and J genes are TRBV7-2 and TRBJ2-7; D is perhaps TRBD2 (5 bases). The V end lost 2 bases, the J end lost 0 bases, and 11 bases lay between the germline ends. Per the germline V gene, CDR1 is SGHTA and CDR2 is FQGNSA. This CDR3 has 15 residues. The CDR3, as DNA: TGTGCCAGCAGCTTAAGGACTGGGCCCTCCTACGAGCAGTACTTC. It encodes CASSLRTGPSYEQYF.

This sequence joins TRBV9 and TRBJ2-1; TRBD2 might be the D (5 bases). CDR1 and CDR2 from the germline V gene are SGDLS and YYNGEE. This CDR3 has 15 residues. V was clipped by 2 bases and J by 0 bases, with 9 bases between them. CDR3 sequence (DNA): TGTGCCAGCAGCGTCGTAGGAGGCTCCTACAATGAGCAGTTCTTC. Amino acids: CASSVVGGSYNEQFF.

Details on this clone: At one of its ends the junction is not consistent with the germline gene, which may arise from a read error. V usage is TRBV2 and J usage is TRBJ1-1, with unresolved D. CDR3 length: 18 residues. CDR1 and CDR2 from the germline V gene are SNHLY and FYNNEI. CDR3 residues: CASSAYTTQRRVNTEGFF. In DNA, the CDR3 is TGTGCCAGCAGTGCCTACACCACACAACGAAGGGTGAACACTGAAGGTTTCTTT. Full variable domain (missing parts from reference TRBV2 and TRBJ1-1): EPEVTQTPSHQVTQMGQEVILRCVPISNHLYFYWYRQILGQKVEFLVSFYNNEISEKSEIFDDQFSVERPDGSNFTLKIRSTKLEDSAMYFCASSAYTTQRRVNTEGFFGQGTRLTVV.

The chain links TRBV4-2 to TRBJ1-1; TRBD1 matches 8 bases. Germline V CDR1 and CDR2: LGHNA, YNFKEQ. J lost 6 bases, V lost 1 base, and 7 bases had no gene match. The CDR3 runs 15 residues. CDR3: CASSQASDRVAEAFF. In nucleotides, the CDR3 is TGTGCCAGCAGCCAAGCGTCGGACAGGGTAGCTGAAGCTTTCTTT.

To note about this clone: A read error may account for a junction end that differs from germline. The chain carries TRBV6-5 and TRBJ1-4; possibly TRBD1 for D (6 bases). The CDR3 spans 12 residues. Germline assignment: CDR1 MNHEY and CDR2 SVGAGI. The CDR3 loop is CASSLQGEQLFF. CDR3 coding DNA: TGTGCCAGCAGCCTACAGGGTGAACAACTGTTTTTT.

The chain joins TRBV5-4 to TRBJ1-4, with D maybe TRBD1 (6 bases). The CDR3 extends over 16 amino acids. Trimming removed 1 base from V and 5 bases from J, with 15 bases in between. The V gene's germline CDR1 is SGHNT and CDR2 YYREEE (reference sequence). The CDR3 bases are TGTGCCAGCAGCTTGACTAACAGGGCTACCAATGAAAAACTGTTTTTT. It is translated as CASSLTNRATNEKLFF.

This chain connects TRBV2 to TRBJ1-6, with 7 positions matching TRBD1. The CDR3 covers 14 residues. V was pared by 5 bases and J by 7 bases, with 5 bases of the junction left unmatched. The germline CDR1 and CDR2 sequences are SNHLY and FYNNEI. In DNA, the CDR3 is TGTGCCAGCAGTTCAAGACAGGGCAATTCACCCCTCCACTTT. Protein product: CASSSRQGNSPLHF.

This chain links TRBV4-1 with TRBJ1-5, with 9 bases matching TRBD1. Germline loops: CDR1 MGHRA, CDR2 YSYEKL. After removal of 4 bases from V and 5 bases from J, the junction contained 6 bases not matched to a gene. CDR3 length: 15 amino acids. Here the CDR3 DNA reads TGCGCCAGCAGCCCCGGGACAGGGACCCATCAGCCCCAGCATTTT. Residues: CASSPGTGTHQPQHF.

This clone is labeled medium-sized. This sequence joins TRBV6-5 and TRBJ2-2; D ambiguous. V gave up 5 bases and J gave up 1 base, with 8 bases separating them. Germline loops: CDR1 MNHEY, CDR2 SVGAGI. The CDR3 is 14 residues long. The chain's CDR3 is CASSPGWNTGELFF. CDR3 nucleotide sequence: TGTGCCAGCAGTCCAGGCTGGAACACCGGGGAGCTGTTTTTT.

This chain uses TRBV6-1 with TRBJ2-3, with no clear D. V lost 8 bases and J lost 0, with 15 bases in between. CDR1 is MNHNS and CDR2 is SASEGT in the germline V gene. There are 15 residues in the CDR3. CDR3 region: CASPSRKGSTDTQYF. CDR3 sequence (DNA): TGTGCCAGCCCCAGCAGGAAGGGAAGCACAGATACGCAGTATTTT.